Following are 24 T cell receptor beta chains from one sample sequenced in a study of T cells after yellow fever vaccination. MiXCR, applied by TCRdb to the 5' RACE reads, yields one record per CDR3 protein. The sample shows 300,000 to 350,000 distinct CDR3 sequences, roughly 8.6% of them seen only once. The sequenced sample was PBMCs, obtained about 49 days after the first yellow fever vaccination. Every receptor here comes from a man aged 18 to 29 who received the YFV17D yellow fever vaccine.

This clonotype showed up just a few times. The chain couples TRBV5-8 to TRBJ1-3; TRBD1 might be the D (5 bases). CDR3 length equals 14 residues. CDR1 is SGHTS and CDR2 is YDEGEE in the germline V gene. Deletions cut 2 bases from V and 6 bases from J, with 12 bases between. The CDR3 protein is CASSFGPGQNTIYF. CDR3 nucleotide sequence: TGTGCCAGCAGCTTCGGCCCAGGACAAAACACCATATATTTT. The full variable domain, completed using reference TRBV5-8 and TRBJ1-3, is EAGVTQSPTHLIKTRGQQATLRCSPISGHTSVYWYQQALGLGLQFLLWYDEGEERNRGNFPPRFSGRQFPNYSSELNVNALELEDSALYLCASSFGPGQNTIYFGEGSWLTVV.

This clonotype was observed a handful of times. V is TRBV10-3 and J is TRBJ1-5; D not certain. CDR3 length: 13 amino acids. The ends were cut back, 4 bases at V and 5 bases at J, with 9 bases in the middle. The V gene's germline CDR1 is ENHRY and CDR2 SYGVKD. Written as DNA, the CDR3 is TGTGCCATCAGTGCAGGAATAGATCAGCCCCAGCATTTT. This translates into CAISAGIDQPQHF.

This clonotype was seen ten or more times. This chain links TRBV9 with TRBJ2-1; 7 nucleotides line up with TRBD2. The CDR3 contains 15 residues. V shed 3 bases and J 4 bases; nucleotides not matched to a gene: 7. Germline CDR1 reads SGDLS; CDR2 reads YYNGEE. The CDR3 spells CASSAGLELYNEQFF. The CDR3 DNA reads TGTGCCAGCAGCGCCGGACTAGAGCTGTACAATGAGCAGTTCTTC.

The chain employs TRBV20-1 and TRBJ2-6; 8 positions match TRBD1. The germline gives CDR1 DFQATT, CDR2 SNEGSKA (reference sequence). CDR3 length: 20 amino acids. J lost 0 bases, V lost 6 bases, and 19 bases had no gene match. The CDR3 DNA sequence: TGCAGTGCACGAAACCTATGGGACAGGACGCCTAGCTCTGGGGCCAACGTCCTGACTTTC. Translating gives CSARNLWDRTPSSGANVLTF.

This clonotype was seen more than once but under ten times. V is TRBV4-1 and J is TRBJ1-2; D might be TRBD1 (5 bases). The CDR3 covers 14 residues. The germline V gene encodes CDR1 MGHRA and CDR2 YSYEKL. V shed 4 bases and J shed 5 bases, with 14 bases lying between them. This chain's CDR3 is CASSLGGGTYGYTF. The CDR3, as DNA: TGCGCCAGCAGCCTCGGGGGTGGCACGTATGGCTACACCTTC.

The table lists this clonotype with a few counts. This rearrangement joins TRBV5-4 to TRBJ1-4; 8 bases line up with TRBD1. The germline V gene encodes CDR1 SGHNT and CDR2 YYREEE (reference sequence). V trimming: 4 bases; J trimming: 8 bases; junction bases outside the gene matches: 7. The CDR3 has 14 residues. CDR3 in amino acids: CASSRTGLDEKLFF. In nucleotides, the CDR3 is TGTGCCAGCAGCCGGACAGGGCTCGACGAAAAACTGTTTTTT.

This sequence joins TRBV12-3 or TRBV12-4 and TRBJ1-3; D gene uncertain. The CDR3 contains 14 residues. Trimming shortened V by 7 bases and J by 4 bases, and 14 bases separated the two germline ends. This CDR3 is CASTILHGGNTIYF. Here the CDR3 DNA reads TGTGCCAGCACTATCCTGCACGGGGGAAACACCATATATTTT.

The rearrangement links TRBV6-5 to TRBJ2-1; D may be TRBD2 (5 bases). The CDR3 runs to 12 residues. V shed 5 bases and J shed 7 bases, with 9 bases lying between them. Germline lookup yields CDR1 MNHEY and CDR2 SVGAGI. The CDR3 bases are TGTGCCAGCAGTCCCGGGGTAAATGAGCAGTTCTTC. Translation: CASSPGVNEQFF.

The chain carries TRBV5-5 and TRBJ1-2; unclear D gene. CDR3 length equals 13 residues. V was clipped by 2 bases and J by 7 bases, with 12 bases between them. Germline V CDR1 and CDR2: SGHKS, YYEKEE (reference sequence). The chain's CDR3 is CASSLDLDRGYTF. CDR3 nucleotides: TGTGCCAGCAGCTTAGACTTAGACCGTGGCTACACCTTC.

This clonotype was seen only a few times. The chain employs TRBV12-3 or TRBV12-4 and TRBJ2-1; D is unresolved. V lost 7 bases and J lost 4, with 8 bases in between. The CDR3 extends over 12 amino acids. This chain's CDR3 is CASMAEYNEQFF. The CDR3, as DNA: TGTGCCAGCATGGCAGAATACAATGAGCAGTTCTTC.

This clonotype has ten or more counts. The genes are TRBV27 and TRBJ1-5; the match to TRBD1 covers 9 bases. CDR1 is MNHEY, CDR2 SMNVEV, per germline (reference sequence). This CDR3 contains 14 residues. The ends lost 8 bases at V and 4 bases at J; junction bases unmatched: 6. This chain's CDR3 is CASRRQGENQPQHF. The CDR3 nucleotides are TGTGCCAGCCGCCGACAGGGGGAAAATCAGCCCCAGCATTTT.

The rearrangement uses TRBV20-1 and TRBJ2-1; 10 bases are shared with TRBD2. This CDR3 region has 15 residues. Germline V gives CDR1 DFQATT, CDR2 SNEGSKA (reference sequence). With 2 bases clipped from V and 2 bases from J, the junction kept 3 bases outside the gene matches. The CDR3 loop reads CSARIAGGPYNEQFF. CDR3 coding DNA: TGCAGTGCTAGAATAGCGGGGGGTCCCTACAATGAGCAGTTCTTC.

This clonotype was seen repeatedly, ten times or more. The chain links TRBV6-5 to TRBJ1-5; 8 nucleotides align to TRBD1. Germline V gene sequence: CDR1 MNHEY, CDR2 SVGAGI. The junction had 7 bases not matched to a gene; V was cut back by 3 bases and J by 3 bases. This CDR3 is 16 amino acids long. The CDR3 loop reads CASSYPPGGLNQPQHF. Here the CDR3 DNA reads TGTGCCAGCAGTTATCCTCCAGGGGGCCTCAATCAGCCCCAGCATTTT.

Only a few counts were recorded for this clonotype. The rearrangement links TRBV10-3 to TRBJ2-7; D is possibly TRBD1 (6 bases). Germline loops: CDR1 ENHRY, CDR2 SYGVKD. V was clipped by 9 bases and J by 6 bases, with 15 bases between them. The CDR3 loop spans 12 amino acids. The CDR3 loop reads CAIGQRRGEQYF. The DNA for the CDR3 is TGTGCCATAGGACAGAGAAGGGGCGAGCAGTACTTC.

This clonotype occurred many times. The chain combines TRBV12-3 or TRBV12-4 with TRBJ2-1; perhaps D is TRBD1 or TRBD2 (6 bases each). The CDR3 length is 14 residues. Trimming took off 4 bases at V and 7 bases at J, with 14 bases between the two ends. In nucleotides, the CDR3 is TGTGCCAGCAGTTCCCGAGGAGGGGGGAATGAGCAGTTCTTC. It specifies CASSSRGGGNEQFF.

V and J are TRBV5-4 and TRBJ2-3; 9 positions agree with TRBD2. Germline V gene sequence: CDR1 SGHNT, CDR2 YYREEE (reference sequence). CDR3 length equals 16 residues. Trimming cost V 1 base and J 4 bases; bases outside gene matches: 7. The CDR3 loop reads CASSLYAGGRADTQYF. As DNA, the CDR3 is TGTGCCAGCAGCTTGTACGCGGGGGGGAGGGCAGATACGCAGTATTTT.

Many counts were recorded for this clonotype. The rearrangement uses TRBV5-6 and TRBJ1-5; D possibly corresponds to TRBD1 (5 bases). There are 13 residues in the CDR3. Trimming shortened V by 4 bases and J by 4 bases, and 9 bases separated the two germline ends. CDR1 SGHDT and CDR2 YYEEEE come from the germline V gene. CDR3 sequence reads: CASSRWGNQPQHF. For the CDR3, the DNA is TGTGCCAGCAGCCGTTGGGGGAATCAGCCCCAGCATTTT.

A few counts support this clonotype. The chain couples TRBV6-2 or TRBV6-3 to TRBJ1-5, with D uncertain. The V and J ends lost 2 bases and 7 bases respectively, with 12 bases between them. This CDR3 is 14 amino acids long. CDR1 is MNHEY and CDR2 is SVGEGT in the germline V gene. CDR3: CASSYGQVGQPQHF. The CDR3 bases are TGTGCCAGCAGTTACGGGCAGGTTGGGCAGCCCCAGCATTTT.

The chain has TRBV2 and TRBJ1-5, with D unresolved. Trimming removed 6 bases from V and 7 bases from J, with 16 bases in between. Germline V CDR1 and CDR2: SNHLY, FYNNEI. The CDR3 covers 14 residues. The CDR3 DNA sequence: TGTGCCAGCAGCGGTGGCGACTCCGGGCAGCCCCAGCATTTT. Amino acid sequence: CASSGGDSGQPQHF.

This clonotype turned up a few times. This rearrangement joins TRBV7-2 to TRBJ2-7; 9 positions match TRBD1. Germline CDR1 SGHTA, CDR2 FQGNSA. The V and J ends lost 5 bases and 4 bases, in that order; junction bases with no gene match: 3. This CDR3 is 13 amino acids long. CDR3 DNA: TGTGCCAGCAGCGTGGGGACAGGGTACGAGCAGTACGTC. Amino acid sequence: CASSVGTGYEQYV.

This clonotype was detected many times. This rearrangement joins TRBV12-3 or TRBV12-4 to TRBJ1-2; D unresolved. Between the trimmed V and J ends, which lost 6 bases and 4 bases, there was a span of 6 bases. The length of the CDR3 is 11 residues. CDR3 sequence: CASRRLYGYTF. CDR3 nucleotide sequence: TGTGCCAGCAGGAGACTCTATGGCTACACCTTC.

As concerns this clonotype: This clone may be a read error of a much larger clone one base away. The gene calls are TRBV5-1 and TRBJ2-1; possibly TRBD1 or TRBD2 for D (5 bases each). CDR1 and CDR2 (germline): SGHRS, YFSETQ. The CDR3 has 16 residues. For the CDR3, the DNA is TGCTCCAGCACGCCTCGGGGAGACGGACATTACAATGAGCAGTTCTTC. Translating it yields CSSTPRGDGHYNEQFF. Based on the CDR3 plus reference TRBV5-1 and TRBJ2-1, the full variable domain is KAGVTQTPRYLIKTRGQQVTLSCSPISGHRSVSWYQQTPGQGLQFLFEYFSETQRNKGNFPGRFSGRQFSNSRSEMNVSTLELGDSALYLCSSTPRGDGHYNEQFFGPGTRLTVL.

There are many counts of this clonotype. CDR3 sequence: CASSFRGANYGYTF. The DNA of the CDR3 is TGTGCCAGCAGCTTCAGGGGTGCTAACTATGGCTACACCTTC. This chain uses TRBV5-8 with TRBJ1-2, with a weak D call TRBD1 (6 bases). V was pared by 2 bases and J by 0 bases, with 8 bases between. Germline CDR1 reads SGHTS; CDR2 reads YDEGEE. The length of the CDR3 is 14 residues.

The gene calls are TRBV6-1 and TRBJ1-2; TRBD1 might be the D (5 bases). From germline, CDR1 is MNHNS and CDR2 SASEGT. The CDR3 spans 16 residues. Trimming removed 5 bases at V and 0 bases at J, with 16 bases between. CDR3 nucleotides: TGTGCCAGCAGTAAGGACATGGGAATGCCTAACTATGGCTACACCTTC. Amino acids: CASSKDMGMPNYGYTF.